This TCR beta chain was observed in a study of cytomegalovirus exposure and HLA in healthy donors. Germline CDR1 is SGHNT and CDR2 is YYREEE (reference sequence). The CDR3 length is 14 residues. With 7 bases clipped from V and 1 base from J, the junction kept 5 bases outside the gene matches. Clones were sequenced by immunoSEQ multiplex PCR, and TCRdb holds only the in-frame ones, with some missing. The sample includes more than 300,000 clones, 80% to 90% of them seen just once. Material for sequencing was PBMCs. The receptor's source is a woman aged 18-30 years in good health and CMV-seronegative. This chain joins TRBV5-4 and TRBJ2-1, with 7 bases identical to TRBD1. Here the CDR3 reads CASARDSSYNEQFF. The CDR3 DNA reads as TGTGCCAGCGCCCGGGACAGTTCCTACAATGAGCAGTTCTTC. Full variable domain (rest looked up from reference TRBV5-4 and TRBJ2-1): ETGVTQSPTHLIKTRGQQVTLRCSSQSGHNTVSWYQQALGQGPQFIFQYYREEENGRGNFPPRFSGLQFPNYSSELNVNALELDDSALYLCASARDSSYNEQFFGPGTRLTVL.